Listed below are T cell receptor beta chains from one sample, sequenced in a study of shared clonotypes between healthy human individuals. Generated by immunoSEQ multiplex PCR, the TCRdb table keeps only in-frame clones and is missing some. The sample comprises approximately 940,000 clones, 60% to 85% of which are singletons, and about 1.5% rests with the top ten. The sample was memory CD4+ T cells sorted from blood. The receptors shown here come from a man younger than 35 in good health. CDR3s include the opening cysteine and the closing phenylalanine or tryptophan. The order of the fields is V gene, clone size, D gene, J gene, CDR3 DNA, CDR3 protein. The D gene is left open where the match is weak. Clone size is shown for a subset of rows, as once, few, many or a class of expanded clone.

TRBV4-3	few	.	TRBJ1-1	TGCGCCAGCAGCCAGAGTCGGGACACTGAAGCTTTCTTT	CASSQSRDTEAFF
TRBV5-1	.	.	TRBJ1-4	TGCGCCAGCAGCTTCTCGGGGGGCTTTAATGAAAAACTGTTTTTT	CASSFSGGFNEKLFF
TRBV6-5	few	.	TRBJ1-2	TGTGCCAGCAGTTACTCTACCAGGGTGGAGGGCTACACCTTC	CASSYSTRVEGYTF
TRBV5-1	.	.	TRBJ2-7	TGCGCCAGCAGCTTCGCGGGACCTGATACGAGAGAGCAGTACTTC	CASSFAGPDTREQYF
TRBV2	.	TRBD2	TRBJ2-1	TGTGCCAGCAGTGAAAACACTAGCGGAAATGAGCAGTTCTTC	CASSENTSGNEQFF
TRBV5-4	.	.	TRBJ1-5	TGTGCCAGCAGCCGCGGAGGGGAGACCGGCCAGCCCCAGCATTTT	CASSRGGETGQPQHF
TRBV4-1	.	TRBD2	TRBJ2-1	TGCGCCAGCAGCCGACCGACTAGCGGGTGGAACAATGAGCAGTTCTTC	CASSRPTSGWNNEQFF
TRBV7-2	.	TRBD1	TRBJ1-1	TGTGCCAGCAGCTTAATCACAGGGGCAATGTATGAAGCTTTCTTT	CASSLITGAMYEAFF
TRBV27	.	TRBD1	TRBJ1-1	TGTGCCAGCAGTTCGACAGGGGAGGCGGCTTTCTTT	CASSSTGEAAFF
TRBV6-5	.	.	TRBJ2-1	TGTGCCACCAAAGGTGCGCAGGGGTCCTACAATGAGCAGTTCTTC	CATKGAQGSYNEQFF
TRBV7-2	.	TRBD1	TRBJ1-2	TGTGCCAGCAGCTCAGACAGGGCTTCCTATGGCTACACCTTC	CASSSDRASYGYTF
TRBV4-3	few	.	TRBJ2-3	TGCGCCAGCTCTCGGATGGCGTCGGGCCCAGATACGCAGTATTTT	CASSRMASGPDTQYF
TRBV7-9	.	.	TRBJ1-2	TGTGCCAGCAGCGGATCACAGGTTAACTATGGCTACACCTTC	CASSGSQVNYGYTF
TRBV2	.	.	TRBJ2-5	TGTGCCAGCCAAAACGACAGGTCCGGGGAGACCCAGTACTTC	CASQNDRSGETQYF
TRBV9	few	.	TRBJ2-3	TGTGCCAGCAGCGTTTTAAGCGGTCGCACAGATACGCAGTATTTT	CASSVLSGRTDTQYF
TRBV30	few	.	TRBJ2-7	TGTGCCTGGAGTGGTTCCCGGGAGTATCAGTACTTC	CAWSGSREYQYF
TRBV2	.	TRBD2	TRBJ2-3	TGTGCCAGCCGGACTAGCGGGGGTGCAGATACGCAGTATTTT	CASRTSGGADTQYF
TRBV2	.	.	TRBJ2-1	TGTGCCAGCAGGTACGGGCTACCTGGCGATGAGCAGTTCTTC	CASRYGLPGDEQFF
TRBV18	once	TRBD1	TRBJ1-2	TGTGCCAGCTCACCCGGGACAGGGGCTGGCTACACCTTC	CASSPGTGAGYTF